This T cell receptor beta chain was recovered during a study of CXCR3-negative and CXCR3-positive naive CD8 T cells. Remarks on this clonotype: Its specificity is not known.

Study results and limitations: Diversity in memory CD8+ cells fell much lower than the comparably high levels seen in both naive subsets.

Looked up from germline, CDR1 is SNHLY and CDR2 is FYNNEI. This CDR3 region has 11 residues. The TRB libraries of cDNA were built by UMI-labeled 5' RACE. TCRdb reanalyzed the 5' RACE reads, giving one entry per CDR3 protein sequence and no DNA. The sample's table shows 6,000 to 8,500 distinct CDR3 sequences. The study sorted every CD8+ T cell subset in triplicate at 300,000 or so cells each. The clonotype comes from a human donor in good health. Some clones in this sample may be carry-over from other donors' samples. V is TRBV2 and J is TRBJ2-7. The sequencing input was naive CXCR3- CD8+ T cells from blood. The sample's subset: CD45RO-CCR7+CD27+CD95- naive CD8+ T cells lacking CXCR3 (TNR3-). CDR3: CASSELYEQYF.